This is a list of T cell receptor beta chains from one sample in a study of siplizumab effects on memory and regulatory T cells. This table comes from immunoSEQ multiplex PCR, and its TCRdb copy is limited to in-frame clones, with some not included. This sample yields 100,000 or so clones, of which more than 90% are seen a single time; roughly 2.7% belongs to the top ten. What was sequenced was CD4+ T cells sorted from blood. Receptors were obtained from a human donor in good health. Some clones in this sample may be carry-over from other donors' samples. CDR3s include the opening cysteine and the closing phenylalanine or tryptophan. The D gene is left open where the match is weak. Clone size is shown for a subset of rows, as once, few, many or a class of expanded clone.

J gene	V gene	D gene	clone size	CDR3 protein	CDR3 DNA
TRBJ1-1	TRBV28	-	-	CASTRRGNTEAFF	TGTGCCAGCACCCGCCGTGGGAACACTGAAGCTTTCTTT
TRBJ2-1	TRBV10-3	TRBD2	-	CAISELFQREGSEQFF	TGTGCCATCAGTGAGCTATTCCAGCGGGAGGGGAGTGAGCAGTTCTTC
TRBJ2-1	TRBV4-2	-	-	CASSPLGEYNEQFF	TGTGCCAGTAGCCCCCTGGGAGAATACAATGAGCAGTTCTTC
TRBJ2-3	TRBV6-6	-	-	CASRGPSPDTQYF	TGTGCCAGCAGAGGACCGAGTCCAGATACGCAGTATTTT
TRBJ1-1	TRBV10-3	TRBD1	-	CAIGQGLNTEAFF	TGTGCCATCGGACAGGGACTGAACACTGAAGCTTTCTTT
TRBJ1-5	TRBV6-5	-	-	CASSYRGNQPQHF	TGTGCCAGCAGTTACAGGGGCAATCAGCCCCAGCATTTT
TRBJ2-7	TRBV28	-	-	CASSFGAAGQYF	TGTGCCAGCAGTTTTGGGGCGGCAGGGCAGTACTTC
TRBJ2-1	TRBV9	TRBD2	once	CASSPGPTSGNEQFF	TGTGCCAGCAGCCCCGGGCCCACTAGCGGGAATGAGCAGTTCTTC
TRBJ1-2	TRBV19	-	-	CASSIGRGGGYTF	TGTGCCAGTAGTATAGGCAGGGGAGGAGGCTACACCTTC
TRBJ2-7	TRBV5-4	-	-	CASTPGHPSYEQYF	TGTGCCAGCACTCCGGGACACCCATCCTACGAGCAGTACTTC
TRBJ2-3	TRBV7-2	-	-	CASSIIWADPQYF	TGTGCCAGCAGCATAATTTGGGCTGATCCGCAGTATTTT
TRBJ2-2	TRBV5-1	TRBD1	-	CASSWKTGEYTGELFF	TGCGCCAGCAGCTGGAAGACAGGGGAATACACCGGGGAGCTGTTTTTT
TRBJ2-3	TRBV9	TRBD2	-	CASSAGLALSTDTQYF	TGTGCCAGCAGCGCCGGACTAGCCCTTAGCACAGATACGCAGTATTTT
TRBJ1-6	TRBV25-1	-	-	CASSELEGLSSYNSPLHF	TGTGCCAGCAGTGAATTGGAGGGTCTGAGCTCCTATAATTCACCCCTCCACTTT
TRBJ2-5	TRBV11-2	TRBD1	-	CASSSTGGGETQYF	TGTGCCAGCAGCTCGACAGGGGGCGGAGAGACCCAGTACTTC
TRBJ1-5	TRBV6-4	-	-	CASSESQASSNQPQHF	TGTGCCAGCAGTGAGTCGCAGGCCTCTAGCAATCAGCCCCAGCATTTT
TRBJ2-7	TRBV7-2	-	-	CASSPPGLTSYEQYF	TGTGCCAGCAGCCCTCCCGGGTTAACAAGCTACGAGCAGTACTTC
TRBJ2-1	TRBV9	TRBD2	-	CASSSLRVPGREQFF	TGTGCCAGCAGCTCCCTGAGGGTCCCCGGGAGGGAGCAGTTCTTC
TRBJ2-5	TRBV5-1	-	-	CASSLDPSTQETQYF	TGCGCCAGCAGCTTGGACCCTAGCACCCAAGAGACCCAGTACTTC
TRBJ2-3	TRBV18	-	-	CASSPTGHTDTQYF	TGTGCCAGCTCACCGACAGGACACACAGATACGCAGTATTTT
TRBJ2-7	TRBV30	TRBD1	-	CAWKDRGYEQYF	TGTGCCTGGAAGGACAGGGGCTACGAGCAGTACTTC
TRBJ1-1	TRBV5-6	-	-	CASSLDRGYTEAFF	TGTGCCAGCAGCTTGGATAGAGGGTACACTGAAGCTTTCTTT